These 17 T cell receptor beta chains share one sample of origin, sequenced in a study of blood T cell repertoires in COVID-19. Clones were sequenced by immunoSEQ multiplex PCR, and TCRdb holds only the in-frame ones, with some missing. Here the sample spans around 57,000 clones, roughly 91% being singletons. The sequencing sample was made of peripheral blood. These receptors originate from a middle-aged man with active COVID-19.

The chain has TRBV11-2 and TRBJ2-2; TRBD2 matches at 7 bases. The V segment lost 5 bases and the J segment 3 bases; nucleotides outside the gene matches: 9. Germline V gene data show CDR1 as SGHAT and CDR2 as FQNNGV. The CDR3 runs 16 residues. In DNA, the CDR3 is TGTGCCAGCAGCGGGTCAGCGGGAAGTTACACCGGGGAGCTGTTTTTT. It encodes CASSGSAGSYTGELFF.

This chain connects TRBV5-4 to TRBJ1-2, with D possibly matching TRBD1 (5 bases). Germline V gene lookup returns CDR1 SGHNT and CDR2 YYREEE (reference sequence). V lost 0 bases, J lost 7 bases, and 7 bases lay in between. The CDR3 is 12 amino acids. The CDR3 DNA follows: TGTGCCAGCAGCTTGGGCCAGGGTGGCTACACCTTC. Amino acid sequence: CASSLGQGGYTF.

The chain has TRBV10-3 and TRBJ1-6; 9 positions agree with TRBD1. The CDR3 totals 13 residues. Germline V gene data show CDR1 as ENHRY and CDR2 as SYGVKD. V gave up 6 bases and J gave up 10 bases; unmatched junction bases: 4. The CDR3 bases are TGTGCCATCAGGGGACAGGGTGAATCACCCCTCCACTTT. This gives the protein CAIRGQGESPLHF.

In DNA form, the CDR3 reads TGTGCCAGCAGTGACAGGGAAAGCAATCAGCCCCAGCATTTT. It is translated as CASSDRESNQPQHF. The rearrangement joins TRBV2 to TRBJ1-5, with D perhaps matching TRBD1 (5 bases). CDR1 and CDR2 from the germline V gene are SNHLY and FYNNEI. The ends were cut back, 3 bases at V and 1 base at J, with 7 bases in the middle. The length of the CDR3 is 14 residues.

The DNA of the CDR3 is TGCGCCAGCAGCCAAGATCCCCAGATACAAGAGACCCAGTACTTC. Its translation: CASSQDPQIQETQYF. The rearrangement joins TRBV4-3 to TRBJ2-5; D unclear. Per germline, CDR1 LGHNA and CDR2 YSLEER. V shed 0 bases and J shed 2 bases, with 10 bases lying between them. There are 15 residues in the CDR3.

The chain's CDR3 is CASRSGTGIGEAFF. CDR3 nucleotide sequence: TGTGCCAGCAGATCCGGGACAGGGATTGGAGAAGCTTTCTTT. V usage is TRBV3-1 (or the pseudogene TRBV3-2) and J usage is TRBJ1-1, with 9 bases lining up with TRBD1. The CDR3 is 14 residues long. CDR1 is LGHDT, CDR2 YNNKEL, per germline (reference sequence). Trimming took 6 bases from V and 8 from J; bases not matched to a gene: 10.

The rearrangement joins TRBV6-5 to TRBJ2-2; weak D call: TRBD2 (7 bases). The CDR3 is 15 amino acids. Germline values: CDR1 MNHEY, CDR2 SVGAGI. Trimming left V 8 bases short and J 4 bases short, with 17 bases between. The CDR3 sequence: CASAGGLGITGELFF. CDR3 coding DNA: TGTGCCAGCGCCGGGGGGCTGGGTATCACCGGGGAGCTGTTTTTT.

J is TRBJ2-3 and V is TRBV7-2; maybe TRBD2 (5 bases). Per the germline V gene, CDR1 is SGHTA and CDR2 is FQGNSA. V dropped 1 base and J dropped 6 bases, with 20 bases sitting between them. There are 17 residues in the CDR3. The CDR3 here is CASSLVGPAVMEDTQYF. CDR3 nucleotides: TGTGCCAGCAGCTTAGTCGGACCAGCGGTTATGGAGGATACGCAGTATTTT.

This rearrangement joins TRBV28 to TRBJ1-2; tentatively, D is TRBD1 (6 bases). Looked up from germline, CDR1 is MDHEN and CDR2 is SYDVKM. The CDR3 spans 18 residues. V was pared by 6 bases and J by 4 bases, with 27 bases between. The CDR3 is CASRGVQLDSGRSYGYTF. DNA of the CDR3: TGTGCCAGCAGGGGTGTTCAATTGGACAGCGGAAGGAGCTATGGCTACACCTTC.

The chain employs TRBV7-3 and TRBJ2-5; 10 nucleotides match TRBD1. Germline V gene data show CDR1 as SGHTA and CDR2 as FQGTGA. This CDR3 has 14 amino acids. V shed 5 bases and J 4 bases; nucleotides not matched to a gene: 4. The chain's CDR3 is CASSPDRGRETQYF. The DNA for the CDR3 is TGTGCCAGCAGCCCCGACAGGGGGCGAGAGACCCAGTACTTC.

This clone appeared a few times. The V call is TRBV11-2, the J call TRBJ1-3; 7 bases are shared with TRBD1. This CDR3 has 13 amino acids. V trimming: 4 bases; J trimming: 4 bases; junction bases outside the gene matches: 1. Germline CDR1 is SGHAT and CDR2 is FQNNGV. Here the CDR3 DNA reads TGTGCCAGCAGCTCGGACAGGGGAAACACCATATATTTT. It codes for CASSSDRGNTIYF.

CDR3 DNA: TGTGCCAGCAGCCGTCACCCGGGAGCCACCGGGGAGCTGTTTTTT. It codes for CASSRHPGATGELFF. The gene calls are TRBV7-3 and TRBJ2-2; TRBD2 might be the D (6 bases). Trimming cost V 5 bases and J 4 bases, with 14 bases left between them. This CDR3 is built from 15 residues. Germline V CDR1 and CDR2: SGHTA, FQGTGA.

The CDR3 region is CASSQGRGGPNEQFF. The CDR3 region has the DNA TGCGCCAGCAGCCAAGGGCGGGGGGGCCCCAATGAGCAGTTCTTC. V gene TRBV4-3 combines with J gene TRBJ2-1; the match to TRBD2 covers 9 bases. Germline CDR1 reads LGHNA; CDR2 reads YSLEER. The V segment lost 1 base and the J segment 6 bases; nucleotides outside the gene matches: 4. The CDR3 extends over 15 amino acids.

Notes on this clone: Other DNA sequences in the sample encode the same CDR3. This chain connects TRBV11-2 to TRBJ2-7; 11 nucleotides align to TRBD2. The germline gives CDR1 SGHAT, CDR2 FQNNGV. This CDR3 has 15 residues. The junction had 5 bases not matched to a gene; V was cut back by 5 bases and J by 2 bases. The CDR3 spells CASSPRLAGPYEQYF. In DNA form, the CDR3 reads TGTGCCAGCAGCCCGCGACTAGCGGGACCCTACGAGCAGTACTTC.

The chain combines TRBV5-4 with TRBJ2-1; TRBD2 aligns across 7 bases. The germline gives CDR1 SGHNT, CDR2 YYREEE (reference sequence). Losses at the gene ends were 5 bases for V and 0 bases for J; bases not matched to a gene: 14. There are 18 residues in the CDR3. CDR3 in amino acids: CASSTGGGSQYSYNEQFF. DNA for the CDR3: TGTGCCAGCAGTACCGGGGGAGGGAGCCAGTACTCCTACAATGAGCAGTTCTTC.

V and J are TRBV4-2 and TRBJ2-1, with 10 bases fitting TRBD2. Germline V gene lookup returns CDR1 LGHNA and CDR2 YNFKEQ. The trim removed 0 bases at V and 6 bases at J, leaving 2 bases unmatched. There are 15 residues in the CDR3. CDR3 loop: CASSQESGGANEQFF. The CDR3 DNA sequence: TGTGCCAGCAGCCAAGAAAGCGGGGGGGCCAATGAGCAGTTCTTC.

This chain uses TRBV2 with TRBJ2-2; weak D call: TRBD1 (5 bases). CDR1 and CDR2 (germline): SNHLY, FYNNEI. This CDR3 contains 13 residues. V was trimmed by 6 bases and J by 4 bases, leaving 9 bases between them. In nucleotides, the CDR3 is TGTGCCAGCAGCGCAAGGGGCACCGGGGAGCTGTTTTTT. Protein sequence: CASSARGTGELFF.